One sample yielded the 14 T cell receptor beta chains listed below, sequenced in a study of T cells in tuberculosis. TCRdb's table, derived via immunoSEQ multiplex PCR, lists solely in-frame clones and lacks some. The profile shows more than 35,000 clones, roughly 94% of them singletons. Time point in this sample: new active TB diagnosis, blood taken before or within 7 days of starting treatment. The sample was PBMCs, taken at tuberculosis diagnosis. The receptors shown here come from an adult with tuberculosis.

This sequence joins TRBV9 and TRBJ1-6, with D uncertain. Germline V CDR1 and CDR2: SGDLS, YYNGEE. V gave up 4 bases and J gave up 6 bases, with 11 bases separating them. The CDR3 runs 14 residues. CDR3 nucleotides: TGTGCCAGCAGCCCCGGGTCATTTAATTCACCCCTCCACTTT. This sequence encodes CASSPGSFNSPLHF.

This clone appeared once. V usage is TRBV29-1 and J usage is TRBJ1-1; no clear D gene. The CDR3 runs 10 residues. Deletions cut 7 bases from V and 8 bases from J, with 11 bases between. Germline V lookup: CDR1 SQVTM, CDR2 ANQGSEA. The CDR3 DNA is TGCAGCGCCCGACAAGCCGAAGCTTTCTTT. Translating gives CSARQAEAFF.

The V and J genes are TRBV7-2 and TRBJ1-6; D not certain. V lost 1 base and J lost 2, with 12 bases in between. In germline, CDR1 is SGHTA, CDR2 FQGNSA. The length of the CDR3 is 17 residues. The CDR3 DNA reads TGTGCCAGCAGCTTAGTTTCCGTCTTCGCCTATAATTCACCCCTCCACTTT. Protein: CASSLVSVFAYNSPLHF.

The gene calls are TRBV7-2 and TRBJ1-1; no definite D call. This CDR3 has 19 residues. The V and J ends lost 5 bases and 0 bases respectively, with 25 bases between them. The germline CDR1 and CDR2 sequences are SGHTA and FQGNSA. As DNA, the CDR3 is TGTGCCAGCAGCCTGATATACTACGTGGGTGGAGCAATGAACACTGAAGCTTTCTTT. It encodes CASSLIYYVGGAMNTEAFF.

The chain carries TRBV9 and TRBJ1-3, with D unresolved. Germline V gene lookup returns CDR1 SGDLS and CDR2 YYNGEE. The CDR3 runs to 16 residues. Trimming pared 2 bases from V and 0 bases from J, leaving 12 bases between. This chain's CDR3 is CASSVGPNLSGNTIYF. The DNA of the CDR3 is TGTGCCAGCAGCGTTGGGCCAAATCTCTCTGGAAACACCATATATTTT.

The chain employs TRBV4-3 and TRBJ1-5; 8 bases agree with TRBD1. The junction had 10 bases not matched to a gene; V was cut back by 0 bases and J by 3 bases. The CDR3 consists of 18 residues. Germline loops: CDR1 LGHNA, CDR2 YSLEER. DNA of the CDR3: TGCGCCAGCAGCCAAGATGGCGGGACAGGAGGTTACAATCAGCCCCAGCATTTT. Translated: CASSQDGGTGGYNQPQHF.

The chain links TRBV5-6 to TRBJ2-7; 9 nucleotides line up with TRBD1. Germline CDR1 is SGHDT and CDR2 is YYEEEE. The CDR3 loop spans 14 amino acids. The trim removed 6 bases at V and 5 bases at J, leaving 9 bases unmatched. The CDR3 coding sequence is TGTGCCAGCATTATACAGGGGGCTCTCGACGAGCAGTACTTC. This encodes CASIIQGALDEQYF.

The V and J genes are TRBV2 and TRBJ2-3; 10 bases agree with TRBD2. This CDR3 is 13 amino acids long. The V gene's germline CDR1 is SNHLY and CDR2 FYNNEI. V shed 9 bases, J shed 2 bases, and the junction held 2 bases outside the gene matches. The CDR3 DNA reads TGTGCCAGGAGCGGGGGGGCCACAGATACGCAGTATTTT. Translation gives CARSGGATDTQYF.

The chain carries TRBV7-2 and TRBJ2-5; possible D gene TRBD1, 5 bases. Germline loops: CDR1 SGHTA, CDR2 FQGNSA. V lost 5 bases to trimming and J lost 5 bases, with 9 bases between them. The CDR3 sequence is 12 residues long. The DNA for the CDR3 is TGTGCCAGCAGCGGGGCAGTGGAGACCCAGTACTTC. Translated: CASSGAVETQYF.

The chain is built from TRBV7-9 and TRBJ1-2; 8 bases align to TRBD1. Per the germline V gene, CDR1 is SEHNR and CDR2 is FQNEAQ (reference sequence). CDR3 size: 15 residues. The junction had 8 bases not matched to a gene; V was cut back by 1 base and J by 7 bases. CDR3 sequence reads: CASSLEVTGGLGYTF. CDR3 DNA sequence: TGTGCCAGCAGCTTAGAAGTTACAGGGGGTCTTGGCTACACCTTC.

The count of this clone is one. V usage is TRBV10-3 and J usage is TRBJ1-2; D not resolved. Germline V lookup: CDR1 ENHRY, CDR2 SYGVKD. The V end was cut by 2 bases, the J end by 2 bases, with 9 bases between. The CDR3 loop spans 14 amino acids. For the CDR3, the DNA is TGTGCCATCAGTGAGGTCGCCGGGAACTATGGCTACACCTTC. It codes for CAISEVAGNYGYTF.

V usage is TRBV19 and J usage is TRBJ1-5; 10 bases are a match to TRBD1. V lost 6 bases, J lost 3 bases, and 5 bases stayed unmatched. Germline CDR1 LNHDA, CDR2 SQIVND (reference sequence). The CDR3 loop spans 15 amino acids. CDR3 sequence (DNA): TGTGCCAGTAGAGCGGGGACAGGGGTCAATCAGCCCCAGCATTTT. Its translation: CASRAGTGVNQPQHF. The entire variable domain, with the rest obtained from reference TRBV19 and TRBJ1-5, is as follows: DGGITQSPKYLFRKEGQNVTLSCEQNLNHDAMYWYRQDPGQGLRLIYYSQIVNDFQKGDIAEGYSVSREKKESFPLTVTSAQKNPTAFYLCASRAGTGVNQPQHFGDGTRLSIL.

The chain has TRBV6-5 and TRBJ1-1, with 7 nucleotides matching TRBD1. The V gene end was trimmed by 0 bases and the J gene end by 6 bases; junction bases not matched to a gene: 1. The CDR3 is 13 residues long. CDR1 is MNHEY, CDR2 SVGAGI, per germline. In DNA, the CDR3 is TGTGCCAGCAGTTACTCTCAGGGGGCTGAAGCTTTCTTT. It encodes CASSYSQGAEAFF.

This clone is medium-sized within its sample. J is TRBJ2-1 and V is TRBV11-3, with 8 positions matching TRBD2. The germline V gene has CDR1 SGHNT and CDR2 YENEEA. Trimming took 2 bases from V and 9 from J; bases not matched to a gene: 18. CDR3 length equals 18 residues. The CDR3 loop is CASSLSDGGATAVTEQFF. The CDR3 DNA is TGTGCCAGCAGCTTATCCGACGGGGGGGCTACCGCAGTAACTGAGCAGTTCTTC.